These 25 T cell receptor beta chains were sequenced from one sample in a study of cytomegalovirus exposure and HLA in healthy donors. PCR employed 60 Vbeta and 13 Jbeta primers. The protocol was immunoSEQ multiplex PCR, while the TCRdb copy is restricted to in-frame clones and leaves out a portion. The sample consists of roughly 100,000 clones, 83% of them appearing once. The sequenced sample was PBMCs. These receptors were obtained from a man aged 18 to 35 in good health and CMV-seronegative.

This clone was counted a few times. The chain is built from TRBV7-2 and TRBJ1-4; D gene uncertain. The CDR3 totals 14 residues. Trimming removed 4 bases from V and 7 bases from J, with 13 bases in between. Germline V gene data show CDR1 as SGHTA and CDR2 as FQGNSA. CDR3 residues: CASSYKGAGEKLFF. Here the CDR3 DNA reads TGTGCCAGCAGCTACAAGGGCGCGGGTGAAAAACTGTTTTTT.

The V and J genes are TRBV6-5 and TRBJ1-1; TRBD1 is a possible D gene (5 bases). Germline-derived CDR1 and CDR2 are MNHEY and SVGAGI. The CDR3 totals 14 residues. V lost 8 bases, J lost 1 base, and 14 bases lay in between. CDR3 DNA: TGTGCCAGCTTTCCCCAGGGTCCGAACACTGAAGCTTTCTTT. Protein product: CASFPQGPNTEAFF.

This clone was counted between two and nine times. This likely stems from a read error, as it lies one base from a far larger clone. J is TRBJ2-1 and V is TRBV4-1; 10 bases align to TRBD2. CDR1 MGHRA and CDR2 YSYEKL come from the germline V gene. Trimming took 4 bases from V and 13 from J; bases not matched to a gene: 10. The CDR3 spans 14 residues. CDR3: CASSLGTSVSSQFF. CDR3 nucleotide sequence: TGCGCCAGCAGCCTTGGGACTAGCGTGAGTAGTCAGTTCTTC.

The chain carries TRBV30 and TRBJ2-7; D is perhaps TRBD2 (6 bases). Per the germline V gene, CDR1 is GTSNPN and CDR2 is SVGIG (reference sequence). There are 15 residues in the CDR3. The V gene lost 0 bases and the J gene lost 4 bases, with 16 bases spanning the gap. This CDR3 is CAWSVRERRLYEQYF. CDR3 DNA: TGTGCCTGGAGTGTACGGGAGCGAAGACTTTACGAGCAGTACTTC.

The chain combines TRBV7-9 with TRBJ1-5; D perhaps matches TRBD1 (6 bases). V was pared by 5 bases and J by 3 bases, with 8 bases between. The CDR3 consists of 13 residues. The germline V gene encodes CDR1 SEHNR and CDR2 FQNEAQ (reference sequence). The CDR3 DNA reads as TGTGCCAGCAGCCCGGGACACAATCAGCCCCAGCATTTT. Translating it yields CASSPGHNQPQHF.

The chain links TRBV19 to TRBJ2-2; 7 nucleotides align to TRBD1. Germline V CDR1 and CDR2: LNHDA, SQIVND (reference sequence). J was trimmed by 6 bases and V by 3 bases; bases with no gene match: 7. The CDR3 loop spans 15 amino acids. Here the CDR3 DNA reads TGTGCCAGTAGTATGGGACAGCCCGGGCCCGGGGAGCTGTTTTTT. It specifies CASSMGQPGPGELFF. The full variable domain, rest sourced from reference TRBV19 and TRBJ2-2, is DGGITQSPKYLFRKEGQNVTLSCEQNLNHDAMYWYRQDPGQGLRLIYYSQIVNDFQKGDIAEGYSVSREKKESFPLTVTSAQKNPTAFYLCASSMGQPGPGELFFGEGSRLTVL.

V and J are TRBV29-1 and TRBJ2-2, with D tentatively TRBD2 (5 bases). Germline V gene lookup returns CDR1 SQVTM and CDR2 ANQGSEA. V shed 1 base and J shed 1 base, with 7 bases lying between them. This CDR3 has 14 residues. CDR3 in DNA: TGCAGCGTTGAAGGCGGAGGGAACACCGGGGAGCTGTTTTTT. It yields the protein CSVEGGGNTGELFF.

This sequence joins TRBV5-1 and TRBJ2-5, with TRBD1 identical over 7 bases. In germline, CDR1 is SGHRS, CDR2 YFSETQ. The CDR3 covers 12 residues. The V segment lost 5 bases and the J segment 5 bases; nucleotides outside the gene matches: 3. The DNA of the CDR3 is TGCGCCAGCAGAGGGGGCGGCGAGACCCAGTACTTC. Its protein product is CASRGGGETQYF.

This clone was found a few times. The gene calls are TRBV6-1 and TRBJ2-1, with 7 bases matching TRBD1. Trimming took 8 bases from V and 3 from J; bases not matched to a gene: 4. The CDR3 is 13 amino acids. CDR1 MNHNS and CDR2 SASEGT come from the germline V gene. The CDR3 bases are TGTGCCAGCGTGGGACAGCACTACAATGAGCAGTTCTTC. The encoded protein is CASVGQHYNEQFF.

The rearrangement links TRBV7-2 to TRBJ2-1; D remains unclear. Between the trimmed V and J ends, which lost 5 bases and 6 bases, there was a span of 5 bases. The CDR3 runs 11 residues. Germline V lookup: CDR1 SGHTA, CDR2 FQGNSA. The CDR3 sequence is CASSTGNEQFF. The CDR3 DNA reads TGTGCCAGCAGCACCGGCAATGAGCAGTTCTTC.

The chain couples TRBV7-2 to TRBJ2-3; no clear D gene. V was pared by 5 bases and J by 3 bases, with 15 bases between. The CDR3 loop spans 15 amino acids. The germline CDR1 and CDR2 sequences are SGHTA and FQGNSA. The CDR3 protein is CASSAFLIGTDTQYF. The CDR3 bases are TGTGCCAGCAGCGCTTTCCTCATCGGGACAGATACGCAGTATTTT.

The rearrangement uses TRBV5-1 and TRBJ2-7; TRBD1 matches at 10 bases. CDR1 and CDR2 from the germline V gene are SGHRS and YFSETQ. The junction had 7 bases not matched to a gene; V was cut back by 7 bases and J by 0 bases. This CDR3 region has 15 residues. CDR3 residues: CASGGWTGGSYEQYF. The CDR3 DNA reads TGCGCCAGCGGGGGGTGGACAGGGGGCTCCTACGAGCAGTACTTC.

The chain employs TRBV21-1 and TRBJ1-2; the tabulated D call, TRBD1, remains unverified against the DNA. TRBV21-1 is reported as a pseudogene. The CDR3 is made up of 13 amino acids. The CDR3 region is CASSKEGWYGYTF. In DNA, the CDR3 is TGTGCCAGCAGCAAAGAGGGGTGGTATGGCTACACCTTC.

This clone was counted only a few times. The chain couples TRBV6-4 to TRBJ2-6; TRBD2 aligns across 7 bases. The germline V gene encodes CDR1 MRHNA and CDR2 SNTAGT. CDR3 length: 18 amino acids. V dropped 4 bases and J dropped 0; count of bases not matched to a gene: 9. CDR3 sequence reads: CASSGGEGESSGANVLTF. The CDR3 DNA is TGTGCCAGCAGTGGGGGGGAGGGAGAGAGCTCTGGGGCCAACGTCCTGACTTTC.

The V gene is TRBV25-1, the J gene TRBJ1-1, with D unclear. The CDR3 is 14 amino acids. V was shortened by 1 base and J by 3 bases, with 9 bases between the two germline ends. Per germline, CDR1 MGHDK and CDR2 SYGVNS. The CDR3 spells CASSESPPYTEAFF. CDR3 bases: TGTGCCAGCAGTGAATCTCCCCCGTACACTGAAGCTTTCTTT. Full variable domain (outside the CDR3, taken from reference TRBV25-1 and TRBJ1-1): EADIYQTPRYLVIGTGKKITLECSQTMGHDKMYWYQQDPGMELHLIHYSYGVNSTEKGDLSSESTVSRIRTEHFPLTLESARPSHTSQYLCASSESPPYTEAFFGQGTRLTVV.

V gene TRBV27 combines with J gene TRBJ1-1; D unresolved. The CDR3 has 18 amino acids. Germline CDR1 MNHEY, CDR2 SMNVEV (reference sequence). V was clipped by 1 base and J by 1 base, with 19 bases between them. The CDR3 reads CASSLFPFGGAGNTEAFF. The CDR3, as DNA: TGTGCCAGCAGTTTATTTCCTTTCGGCGGCGCCGGGAACACTGAAGCTTTCTTT.

The chain couples TRBV5-1 to TRBJ1-1, with TRBD1 matching over 11 bases. Looked up from germline, CDR1 is SGHRS and CDR2 is YFSETQ. With V trimmed by 2 bases and J by 3 bases, 9 bases remained unmatched. This CDR3 region has 17 residues. The chain's CDR3 is CASSFRTGGRKDTEAFF. CDR3 in DNA: TGCGCCAGCAGCTTCAGGACAGGGGGCAGGAAAGACACTGAAGCTTTCTTT.

The sample holds a few counts of this clone. The chain combines TRBV7-6 with TRBJ2-7; 11 bases align to TRBD2. The J segment lost 4 bases and the V segment lost 1 base, leaving 9 bases of the junction unmatched. The CDR3 has 17 amino acids. CDR1 is SGHVS and CDR2 is FNYEAQ in the germline V gene. The CDR3 reads CASSLEIGLAGGYEQYF. DNA of the CDR3: TGTGCCAGCAGCTTAGAAATAGGGCTAGCGGGAGGATACGAGCAGTACTTC.

This sequence joins TRBV27 and TRBJ1-5; TRBD1 matches 7 bases. This CDR3 region has 15 residues. Unmatched junction bases numbered 4, after V lost 1 base and J lost 4 bases. Germline-derived CDR1 and CDR2 are MNHEY and SMNVEV (reference sequence). This CDR3 is CASSLLAQGNQPQHF. As DNA, the CDR3 is TGTGCCAGCAGTTTATTGGCACAGGGGAATCAGCCCCAGCATTTT.

The rearrangement links TRBV6-5 to TRBJ2-7, with D perhaps TRBD1 (7 bases). Germline CDR1 MNHEY, CDR2 SVGAGI. The germline V and J ends were trimmed by 5 bases and 5 bases, with 13 bases remaining between them. The CDR3 is 13 amino acids. CDR3 in amino acids: CASSGRGTHEQYF. In DNA, the CDR3 is TGTGCCAGCAGTGGCAGGGGGACTCACGAGCAGTACTTC.

The table lists this clone with a few counts. The chain links TRBV27 to TRBJ1-1; 9 bases align to TRBD1. Trimming cost V 5 bases and J 3 bases; bases outside gene matches: 7. The CDR3 runs to 15 residues. Germline loops: CDR1 MNHEY, CDR2 SMNVEV (reference sequence). CDR3 bases: TGTGCCAGCAGTCCCTACAGGGGGCGGGACACTGAAGCTTTCTTT. It codes for CASSPYRGRDTEAFF.

With respect to this clone: An end of the junction differs from the germline gene, which may be a read error. The rearrangement links TRBV7-2 to TRBJ1-2; D may be TRBD1 (5 bases). CDR1 is SGHTA, CDR2 FQGNSA, per germline. The CDR3 runs to 13 residues. This CDR3 is CASSQARTYGYTF. Here the CDR3 DNA reads TGCGCCAGCAGCCAAGCCCGGACATACGGCTACACCTTC. Full variable domain (outside the CDR3, taken from reference TRBV7-2 and TRBJ1-2): GAGVSQSPSNKVTEKGKDVELRCDPISGHTALYWYRQSLGQGLEFLIYFQGNSAPDKSGLPSDRFSAERTGGSVSTLTIQRTQQEDSAVYLCASSQARTYGYTFGSGTRLTVV.

This clone has just a few counts. The chain employs TRBV5-1 and TRBJ1-1; D ambiguous. CDR3 length equals 12 residues. In germline, CDR1 is SGHRS, CDR2 YFSETQ. V dropped 0 bases and J dropped 7 bases, with 7 bases sitting between them. The CDR3 is CASSLDNHEAFF. In nucleotides, the CDR3 is TGCGCCAGCAGCTTGGACAATCATGAAGCTTTCTTT.

The V and J genes are TRBV11-3 and TRBJ2-7; perhaps TRBD1 as D (5 bases). The CDR3 extends over 14 amino acids. Germline CDR1 SGHNT, CDR2 YENEEA. The V and J ends lost 1 base and 11 bases respectively, with 18 bases between them. The CDR3 nucleotides read TGTGCCAGCAGCTTAGTAGGCGGACAAGGGCGAGAGTACTTC. This translates into CASSLVGGQGREYF.

The chain is built from TRBV2 and TRBJ2-5, with D tentatively TRBD1 (5 bases). The end of the DNA fits TRBJ2-7 better, so the J call may be wrong. The CDR3 loop spans 14 amino acids. Germline-derived CDR1 and CDR2 are SNHLY and FYNNEI. Written as DNA, the CDR3 is TGTGCCAGCAGTGAACGAGGACACCGATACGAGCAGTACTTC. Translation: CASSERGHRYEQYF.